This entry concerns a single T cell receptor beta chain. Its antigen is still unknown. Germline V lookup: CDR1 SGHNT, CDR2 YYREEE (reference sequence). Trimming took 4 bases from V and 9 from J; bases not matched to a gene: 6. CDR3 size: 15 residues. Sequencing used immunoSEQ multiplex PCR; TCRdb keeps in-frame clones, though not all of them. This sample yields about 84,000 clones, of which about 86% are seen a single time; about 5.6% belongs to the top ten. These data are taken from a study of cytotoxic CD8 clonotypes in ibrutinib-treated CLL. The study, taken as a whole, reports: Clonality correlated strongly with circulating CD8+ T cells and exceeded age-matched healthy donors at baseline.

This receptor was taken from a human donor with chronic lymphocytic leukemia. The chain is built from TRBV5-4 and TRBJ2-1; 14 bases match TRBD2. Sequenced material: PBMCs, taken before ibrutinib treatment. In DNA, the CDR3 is TGTGCCAGCAGCCCGGGACTAGCGGGAGTGGGTGAGCAGTTCTTC. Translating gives CASSPGLAGVGEQFF.